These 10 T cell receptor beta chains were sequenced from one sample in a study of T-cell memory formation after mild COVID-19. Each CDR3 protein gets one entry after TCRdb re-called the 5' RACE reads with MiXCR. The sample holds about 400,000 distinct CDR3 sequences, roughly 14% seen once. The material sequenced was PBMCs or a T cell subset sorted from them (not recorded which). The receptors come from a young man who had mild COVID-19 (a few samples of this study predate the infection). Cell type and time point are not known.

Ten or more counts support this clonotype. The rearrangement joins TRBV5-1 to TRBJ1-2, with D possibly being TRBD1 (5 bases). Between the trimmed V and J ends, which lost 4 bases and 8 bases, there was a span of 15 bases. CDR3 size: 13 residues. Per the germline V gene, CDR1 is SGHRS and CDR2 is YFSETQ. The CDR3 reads CASSQGASGGYTF. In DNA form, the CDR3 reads TGCGCCAGCAGCCAGGGCGCATCGGGGGGCTACACCTTC.

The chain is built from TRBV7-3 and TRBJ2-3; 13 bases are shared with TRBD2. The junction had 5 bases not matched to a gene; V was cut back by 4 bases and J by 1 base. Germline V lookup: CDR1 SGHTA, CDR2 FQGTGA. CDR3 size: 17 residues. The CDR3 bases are TGTGCCAGCAGCTCCTCCGGACTAGCGGGGGGCACAGATACGCAGTATTTT. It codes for CASSSSGLAGGTDTQYF.

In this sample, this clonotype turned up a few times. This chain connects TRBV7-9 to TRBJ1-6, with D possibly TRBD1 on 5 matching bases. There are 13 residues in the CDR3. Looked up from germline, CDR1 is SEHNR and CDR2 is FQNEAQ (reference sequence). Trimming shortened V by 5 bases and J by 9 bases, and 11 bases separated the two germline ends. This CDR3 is CASSARDFSPLHF. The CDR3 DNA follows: TGTGCCAGCAGCGCCCGGGACTTTTCACCCCTCCACTTT. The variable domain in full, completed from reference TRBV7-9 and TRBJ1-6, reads DTGVSQNPRHKITKRGQNVTFRCDPISEHNRLYWYRQTLGQGPEFLTYFQNEAQLEKSRLLSDRFSAERPKGSFSTLEIQRTEQGDSAMYLCASSARDFSPLHFGNGTRLTVT.

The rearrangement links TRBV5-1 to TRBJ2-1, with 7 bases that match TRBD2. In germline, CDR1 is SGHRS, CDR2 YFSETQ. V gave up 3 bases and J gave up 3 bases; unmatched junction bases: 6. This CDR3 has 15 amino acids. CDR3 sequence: CASSSGLGYYNEQFF. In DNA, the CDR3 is TGCGCCAGCAGCTCCGGACTAGGATACTACAATGAGCAGTTCTTC.

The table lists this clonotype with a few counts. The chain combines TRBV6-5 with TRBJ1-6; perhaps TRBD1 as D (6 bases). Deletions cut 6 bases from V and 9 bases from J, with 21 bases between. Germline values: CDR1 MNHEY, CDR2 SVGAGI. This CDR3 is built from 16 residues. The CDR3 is CASRPRPGRGFSPLHF. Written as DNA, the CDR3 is TGTGCCAGCAGACCACGCCCGGGGAGGGGGTTTTCACCCCTCCACTTT.

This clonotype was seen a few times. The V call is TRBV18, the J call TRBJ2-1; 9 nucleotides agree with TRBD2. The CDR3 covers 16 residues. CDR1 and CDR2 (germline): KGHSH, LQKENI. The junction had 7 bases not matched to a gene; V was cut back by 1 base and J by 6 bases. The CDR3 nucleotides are TGTGCCAGCTCACCACGACGGCGGGGGGGCATCAATGAGCAGTTCTTC. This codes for CASSPRRRGGINEQFF.

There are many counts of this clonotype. The CDR3 region is CASSQETQGTGANVLTF. CDR3 nucleotides: TGCGCCAGCAGCCAAGAAACCCAGGGGACTGGGGCCAACGTCCTGACTTTC. J is TRBJ2-6 and V is TRBV4-3, with D maybe TRBD1 (6 bases). The germline V gene encodes CDR1 LGHNA and CDR2 YSLEER. V gave up 0 bases and J gave up 2 bases, with 11 bases separating them. This CDR3 region has 17 residues.

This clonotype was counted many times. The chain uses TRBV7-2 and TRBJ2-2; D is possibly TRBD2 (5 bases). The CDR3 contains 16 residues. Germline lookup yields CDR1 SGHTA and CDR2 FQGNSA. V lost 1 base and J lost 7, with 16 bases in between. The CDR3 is CASSLERVENGGELFF. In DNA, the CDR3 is TGTGCCAGCAGCTTAGAGAGGGTAGAAAACGGCGGGGAGCTGTTTTTT.

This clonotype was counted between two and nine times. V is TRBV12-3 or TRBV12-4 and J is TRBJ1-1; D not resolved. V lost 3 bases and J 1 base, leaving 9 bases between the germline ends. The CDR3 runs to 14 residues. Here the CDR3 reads CASSFRVGNTEAFF. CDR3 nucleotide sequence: TGTGCCAGCAGTTTCCGGGTGGGGAACACTGAAGCTTTCTTT.

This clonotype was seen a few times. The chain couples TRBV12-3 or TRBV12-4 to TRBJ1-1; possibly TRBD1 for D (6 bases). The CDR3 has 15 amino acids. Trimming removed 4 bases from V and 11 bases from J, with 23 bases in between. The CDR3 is CASSSGTSGYTKAFF. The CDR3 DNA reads TGTGCCAGCAGTTCCGGGACATCCGGATATACTAAGGCTTTCTTT.